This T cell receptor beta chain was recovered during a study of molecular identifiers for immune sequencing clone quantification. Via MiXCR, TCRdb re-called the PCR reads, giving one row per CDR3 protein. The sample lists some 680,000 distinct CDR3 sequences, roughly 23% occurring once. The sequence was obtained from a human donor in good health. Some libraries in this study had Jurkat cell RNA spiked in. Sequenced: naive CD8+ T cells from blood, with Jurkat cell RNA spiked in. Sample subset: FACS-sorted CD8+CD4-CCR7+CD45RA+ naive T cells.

Here the CDR3 reads CSARDAGGAGDQPQHF. As DNA, the CDR3 is TGCAGTGCTAGAGATGCAGGGGGCGCGGGCGATCAGCCCCAGCATTTT. V gene TRBV20-1 combines with J gene TRBJ1-5, with TRBD1 matching 8 bases. Germline-derived CDR1 and CDR2 are DFQATT and SNEGSKA (reference sequence). This CDR3 comprises 16 residues. V was pared by 0 bases and J by 5 bases, with 9 bases of the junction left unmatched.